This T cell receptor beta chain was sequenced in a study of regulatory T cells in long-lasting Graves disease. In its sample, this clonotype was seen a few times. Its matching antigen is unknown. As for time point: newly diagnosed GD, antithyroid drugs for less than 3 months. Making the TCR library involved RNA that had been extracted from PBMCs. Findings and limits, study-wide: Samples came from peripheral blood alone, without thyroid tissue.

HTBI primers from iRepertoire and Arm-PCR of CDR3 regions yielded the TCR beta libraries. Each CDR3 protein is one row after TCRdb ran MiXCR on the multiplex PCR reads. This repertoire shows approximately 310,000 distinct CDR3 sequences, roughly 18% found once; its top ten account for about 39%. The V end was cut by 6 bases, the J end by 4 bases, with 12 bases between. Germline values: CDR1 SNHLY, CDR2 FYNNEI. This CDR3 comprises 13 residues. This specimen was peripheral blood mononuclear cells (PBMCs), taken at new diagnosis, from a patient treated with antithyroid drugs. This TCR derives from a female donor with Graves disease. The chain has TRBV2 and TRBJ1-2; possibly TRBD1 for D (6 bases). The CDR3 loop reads CASSDQGSYGYTF. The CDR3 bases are TGTGCCAGCAGCGATCAGGGGTCCTATGGCTACACCTTC.